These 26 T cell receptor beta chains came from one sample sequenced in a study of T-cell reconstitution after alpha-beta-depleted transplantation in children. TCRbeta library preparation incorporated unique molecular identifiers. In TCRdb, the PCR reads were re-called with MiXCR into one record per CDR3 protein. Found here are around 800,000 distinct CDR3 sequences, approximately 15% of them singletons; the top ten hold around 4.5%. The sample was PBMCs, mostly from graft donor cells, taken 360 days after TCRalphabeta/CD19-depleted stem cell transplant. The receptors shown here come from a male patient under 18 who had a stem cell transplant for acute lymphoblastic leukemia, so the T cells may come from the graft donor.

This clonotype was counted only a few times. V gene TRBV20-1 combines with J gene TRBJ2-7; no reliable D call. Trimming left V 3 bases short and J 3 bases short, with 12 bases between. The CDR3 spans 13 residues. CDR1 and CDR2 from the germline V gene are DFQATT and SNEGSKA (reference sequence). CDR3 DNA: TGCAGTGCTAGTGGCCCTCTGGGCTACGAGCAGTACTTC. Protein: CSASGPLGYEQYF.

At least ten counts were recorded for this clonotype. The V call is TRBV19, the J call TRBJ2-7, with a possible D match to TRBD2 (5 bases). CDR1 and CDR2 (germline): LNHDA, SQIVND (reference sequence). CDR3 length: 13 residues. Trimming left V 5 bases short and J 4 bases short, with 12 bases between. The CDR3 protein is CASSPARGYEQYF. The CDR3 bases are TGTGCCAGTAGTCCGGCTCGAGGGTACGAGCAGTACTTC.

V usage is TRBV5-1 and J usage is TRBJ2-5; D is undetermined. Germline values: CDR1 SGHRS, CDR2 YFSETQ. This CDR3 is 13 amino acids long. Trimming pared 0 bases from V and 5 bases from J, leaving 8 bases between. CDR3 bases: TGCGCCAGCAGCTTGGGAAACGGGGAGACCCAGTACTTC. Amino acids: CASSLGNGETQYF. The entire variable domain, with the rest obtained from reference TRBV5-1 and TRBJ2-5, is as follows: KAGVTQTPRYLIKTRGQQVTLSCSPISGHRSVSWYQQTPGQGLQFLFEYFSETQRNKGNFPGRFSGRQFSNSRSEMNVSTLELGDSALYLCASSLGNGETQYFGPGTRLLVL.

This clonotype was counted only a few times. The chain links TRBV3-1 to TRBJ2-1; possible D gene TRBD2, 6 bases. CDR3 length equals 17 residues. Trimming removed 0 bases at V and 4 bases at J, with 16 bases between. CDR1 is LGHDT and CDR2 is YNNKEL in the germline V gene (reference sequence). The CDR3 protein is CASSQDPAGQLYNEQFF. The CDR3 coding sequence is TGTGCCAGCAGCCAAGATCCAGCGGGCCAATTATACAATGAGCAGTTCTTC.

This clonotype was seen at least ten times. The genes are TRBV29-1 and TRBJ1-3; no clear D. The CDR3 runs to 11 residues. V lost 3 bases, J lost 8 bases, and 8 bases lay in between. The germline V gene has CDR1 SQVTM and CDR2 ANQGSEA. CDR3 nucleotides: TGCAGCGTTGATTCGGGATACACCATATATTTT. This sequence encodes CSVDSGYTIYF.

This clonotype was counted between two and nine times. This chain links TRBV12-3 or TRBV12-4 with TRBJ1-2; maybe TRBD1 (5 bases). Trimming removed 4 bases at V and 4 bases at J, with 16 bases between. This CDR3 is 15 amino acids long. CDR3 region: CASSSSDWGSYGYTF. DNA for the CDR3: TGTGCCAGCAGTTCTTCAGATTGGGGGAGCTATGGCTACACCTTC.

CDR3 in amino acids: CASSTSRLAGVELAYNEQFF. In nucleotides, the CDR3 is TGTGCCAGCAGCACCAGCAGACTAGCGGGAGTCGAGCTTGCCTACAATGAGCAGTTCTTC. This chain uses TRBV21-1 with TRBJ2-1; the D call of TRBD2 is as the table states it, not checked on the DNA. TRBV21-1 is designated a pseudogene. The CDR3 has 20 amino acids.

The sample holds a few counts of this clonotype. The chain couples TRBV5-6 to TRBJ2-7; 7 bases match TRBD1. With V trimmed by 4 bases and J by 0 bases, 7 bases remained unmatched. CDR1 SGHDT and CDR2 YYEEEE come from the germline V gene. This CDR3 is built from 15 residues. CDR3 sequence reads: CASSQPGQSSYEQYF. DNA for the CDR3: TGTGCCAGCAGCCAGCCGGGACAGAGCTCCTACGAGCAGTACTTC.

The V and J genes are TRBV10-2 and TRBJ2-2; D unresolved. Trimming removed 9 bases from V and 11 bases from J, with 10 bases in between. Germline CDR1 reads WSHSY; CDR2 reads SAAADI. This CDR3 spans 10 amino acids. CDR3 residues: CASHGPELFF. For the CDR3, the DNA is TGCGCCAGTCACGGACCCGAGCTGTTTTTT.

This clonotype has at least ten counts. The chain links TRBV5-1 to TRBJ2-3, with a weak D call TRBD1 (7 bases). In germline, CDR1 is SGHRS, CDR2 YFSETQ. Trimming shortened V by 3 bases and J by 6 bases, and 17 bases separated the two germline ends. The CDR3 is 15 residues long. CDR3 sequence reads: CASSWGQPREDTQYF. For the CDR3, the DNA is TGCGCCAGCAGCTGGGGACAGCCTCGGGAGGATACGCAGTATTTT.

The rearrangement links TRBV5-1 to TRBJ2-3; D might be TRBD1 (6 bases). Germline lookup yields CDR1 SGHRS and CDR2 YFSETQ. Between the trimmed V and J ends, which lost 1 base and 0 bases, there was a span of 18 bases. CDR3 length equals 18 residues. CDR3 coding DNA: TGCGCCAGCAGCTTGACGGCTGACAGGTCTCATAGCACAGATACGCAGTATTTT. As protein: CASSLTADRSHSTDTQYF.

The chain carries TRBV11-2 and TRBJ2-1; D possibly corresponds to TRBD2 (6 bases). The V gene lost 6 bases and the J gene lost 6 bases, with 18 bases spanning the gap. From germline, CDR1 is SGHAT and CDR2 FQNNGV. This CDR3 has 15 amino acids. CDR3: CASSVSGSMGNEQFF. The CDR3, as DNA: TGTGCCAGCAGTGTTAGCGGTTCAATGGGCAATGAGCAGTTCTTC.

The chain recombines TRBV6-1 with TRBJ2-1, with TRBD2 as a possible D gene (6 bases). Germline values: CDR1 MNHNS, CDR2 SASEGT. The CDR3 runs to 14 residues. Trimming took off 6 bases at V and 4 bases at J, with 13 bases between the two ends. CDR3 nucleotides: TGTGCCAGCAGCGGGACTCAACCTTACAATGAGCAGTTCTTC. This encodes CASSGTQPYNEQFF.

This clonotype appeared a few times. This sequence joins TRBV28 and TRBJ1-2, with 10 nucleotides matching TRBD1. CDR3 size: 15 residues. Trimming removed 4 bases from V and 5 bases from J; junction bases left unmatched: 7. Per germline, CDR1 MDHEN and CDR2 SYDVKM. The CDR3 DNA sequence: TGTGCCAGCAGTTCCGGGACAGGGGCTGATTATGGCTACACCTTC. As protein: CASSSGTGADYGYTF.

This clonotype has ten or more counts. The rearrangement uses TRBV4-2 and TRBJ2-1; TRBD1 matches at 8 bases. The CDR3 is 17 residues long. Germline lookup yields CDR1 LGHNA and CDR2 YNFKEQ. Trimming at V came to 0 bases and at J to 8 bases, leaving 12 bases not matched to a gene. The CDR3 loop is CASSQDPPGQVSDEQFF. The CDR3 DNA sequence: TGTGCCAGCAGCCAAGATCCCCCGGGACAGGTTAGCGATGAGCAGTTCTTC.

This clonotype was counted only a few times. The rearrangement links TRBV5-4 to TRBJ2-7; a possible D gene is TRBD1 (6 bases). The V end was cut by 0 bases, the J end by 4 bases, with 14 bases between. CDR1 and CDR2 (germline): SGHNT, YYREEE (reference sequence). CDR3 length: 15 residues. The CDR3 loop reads CASSLAPGANYEQYF. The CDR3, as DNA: TGTGCCAGCAGCTTGGCCCCAGGGGCCAATTACGAGCAGTACTTC.

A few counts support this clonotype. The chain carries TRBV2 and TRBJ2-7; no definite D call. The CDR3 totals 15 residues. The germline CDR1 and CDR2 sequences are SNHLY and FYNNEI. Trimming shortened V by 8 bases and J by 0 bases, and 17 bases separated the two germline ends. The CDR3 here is CASARSPEASYEQYF. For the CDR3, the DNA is TGTGCCAGCGCCAGGAGCCCAGAGGCCTCCTACGAGCAGTACTTC.

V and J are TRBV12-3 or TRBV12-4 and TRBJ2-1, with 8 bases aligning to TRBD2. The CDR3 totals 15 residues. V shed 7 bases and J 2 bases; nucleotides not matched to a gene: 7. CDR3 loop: CASTGGQSPYNEQFF. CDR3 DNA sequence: TGTGCCAGCACGGGGGGGCAGTCTCCCTACAATGAGCAGTTCTTC.

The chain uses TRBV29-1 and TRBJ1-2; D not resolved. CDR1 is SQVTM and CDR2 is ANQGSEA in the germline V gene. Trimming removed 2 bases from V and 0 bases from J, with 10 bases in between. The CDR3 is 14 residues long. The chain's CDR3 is CSVELVRANYGYTF. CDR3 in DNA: TGCAGCGTTGAATTAGTTAGGGCTAACTATGGCTACACCTTC.

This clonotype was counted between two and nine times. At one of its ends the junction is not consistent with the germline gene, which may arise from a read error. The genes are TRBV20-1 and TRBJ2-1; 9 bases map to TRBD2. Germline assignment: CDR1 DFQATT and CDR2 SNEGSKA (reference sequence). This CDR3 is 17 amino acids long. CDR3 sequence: CCARLPSGTNSYNEQFF. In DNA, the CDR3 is TGCTGTGCTAGATTGCCTAGCGGGACTAACTCCTACAATGAGCAGTTCTTC.

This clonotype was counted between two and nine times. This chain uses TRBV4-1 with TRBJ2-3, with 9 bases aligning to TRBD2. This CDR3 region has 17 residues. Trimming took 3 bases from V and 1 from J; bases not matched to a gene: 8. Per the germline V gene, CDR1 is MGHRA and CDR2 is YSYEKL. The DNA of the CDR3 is TGCGCCAGCAGCCACATAGCGGGAGCGAAAGGCACAGATACGCAGTATTTT. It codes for CASSHIAGAKGTDTQYF.

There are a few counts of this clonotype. This CDR3 reads CSVEDLVGEKLFF. CDR3 DNA sequence: TGCAGCGTTGAAGATCTCGTGGGTGAAAAACTGTTTTTT. The rearrangement links TRBV29-1 to TRBJ1-4; no reliable D call. Trimming took 0 bases from V and 7 from J, leaving 9 bases between them. The CDR3 contains 13 residues. Germline CDR1 reads SQVTM; CDR2 reads ANQGSEA.

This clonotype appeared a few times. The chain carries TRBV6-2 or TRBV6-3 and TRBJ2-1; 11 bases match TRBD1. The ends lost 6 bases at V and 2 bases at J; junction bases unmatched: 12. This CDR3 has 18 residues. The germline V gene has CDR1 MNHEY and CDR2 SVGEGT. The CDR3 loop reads CASSMDRGREMTYNEQFF. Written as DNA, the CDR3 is TGTGCCAGCAGCATGGACAGGGGGCGCGAAATGACCTACAATGAGCAGTTCTTC.

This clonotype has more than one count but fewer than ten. CDR3 region: CSARGGATTGELFF. In DNA, the CDR3 is TGCAGTGCTAGAGGCGGTGCGACGACCGGGGAGCTGTTTTTT. The J gene is TRBJ2-2, the V gene TRBV20-1; D call uncertain. Trimming left V 1 base short and J 5 bases short, with 11 bases between. Germline CDR1 DFQATT, CDR2 SNEGSKA (reference sequence). The length of the CDR3 is 14 residues.

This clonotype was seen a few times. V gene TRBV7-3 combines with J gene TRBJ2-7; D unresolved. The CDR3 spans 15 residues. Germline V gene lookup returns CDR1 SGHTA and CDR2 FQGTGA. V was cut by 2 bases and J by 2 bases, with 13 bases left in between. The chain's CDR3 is CASSLYPTHAYEQYF. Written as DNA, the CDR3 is TGTGCCAGCAGCTTATATCCCACCCACGCCTACGAGCAGTACTTC.

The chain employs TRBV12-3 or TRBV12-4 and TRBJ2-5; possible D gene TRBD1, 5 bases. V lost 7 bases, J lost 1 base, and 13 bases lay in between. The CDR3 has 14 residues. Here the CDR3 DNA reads TGTGCCAGCACCAGGACCAGGGTCCAAGAGACCCAGTACTTC. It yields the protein CASTRTRVQETQYF.